The clone carrying this T cell receptor beta chain has a handful of counts. This record comes from a study of CD8 T cells in Susac syndrome. Sequencing of TCR beta was performed on blood CD8+ and CD4+ T cells. Germline V CDR1 and CDR2: MDHEN, SYDVKM. Trimming stripped 3 bases from V and 2 bases from J, with 1 base between. This CDR3 is 11 amino acids long. Random hexamers served to reverse transcribe roughly 0.45 to 1 ug RNA. Each CDR3 protein is one row after TCRdb ran MiXCR on the immunoSEQ multiplex PCR reads. In the table there are 150,000 to 200,000 distinct CDR3 sequences, 85% to 95% of which are singletons.

The sequence was obtained from a human donor with multiple sclerosis. V gene TRBV28 combines with J gene TRBJ1-1; D call uncertain. The sequencing sample was made of CD8+ T cells from PBMCs. The CDR3: CASSFNTEAFF. The CDR3 DNA sequence: TGTGCCAGCAGTTTTAACACTGAAGCTTTCTTT.